The rows below give T cell receptor beta chains drawn from one sample of a study of blood T cell repertoires in COVID-19. Method: immunoSEQ multiplex PCR; TCRdb's copy keeps in-frame clones and lacks some. The table lists around 200,000 clones, around nine tenths of them singletons. Sequenced input: peripheral blood. The receptors derive from a woman aged 18-29 years who had recovered from COVID-19. Each CDR3 is given with its conserved first and last residue. A D gene is named only where the DNA matches it firmly. Expanded clones get a size class; other rows say once, few or many, or leave the size out.

>-|TRBJ2-7|-|TRBV18
TGTGCCAGCTCACCCGACAGAAACAACTACGAGCAGTACTTC
CASSPDRNNYEQYF
>-|TRBJ2-1|TRBD1|TRBV7-8
TGTGCCAGCACTACGGGGACAGGGGGCTCTGGGCAGTTCTTC
CASTTGTGGSGQFF
>once|TRBJ1-5|TRBD1|TRBV19
TGTGCCAGTGGTTGGACAGGGGAAAGCCAGCCCCAGCATTTT
CASGWTGESQPQHF
>-|TRBJ1-5|-|TRBV12-5
TGTGCTAGTGGTTCGGGCAATCAGCCCCAGCATTTT
CASGSGNQPQHF
>once|TRBJ2-7|-|TRBV7-9
TGTGCCAGCAGCTCCTCGAGAGCACAGTTCTACGAGCAGTACTTC
CASSSSRAQFYEQYF
>-|TRBJ1-1|-|TRBV7-9
TGTGCCAGCAGCTTATACGGAGGCGACACTGAAGCTTTCTTT
CASSLYGGDTEAFF
>-|TRBJ2-5|-|TRBV11-2
TGTGCCAGCAGCTTAGGAACGGTCGGAGAGACCCAGTACTTC
CASSLGTVGETQYF
>-|TRBJ1-6|-|TRBV27
TGTGCCAGCAGTTTATTTCCCGACAGATTAAATTCACCCCTCCACTTT
CASSLFPDRLNSPLHF
>-|TRBJ2-3|TRBD1|TRBV6-5
TGTGCCAGCAGCCCGAGACAGGGGGCGGCAGATACGCAGTATTTT
CASSPRQGAADTQYF
>-|TRBJ2-2|TRBD2|TRBV4-3
TGCGCCAGCAGCCCGCGGACTAGCGGGGCTAACACCGGGGAGCTGTTTTTT
CASSPRTSGANTGELFF
>-|TRBJ2-5|TRBD1|TRBV5-5
TGTGCCAGCAGCTCCCCCACCAGGACAGGGGGCCGAGAGACCCAGTACTTC
CASSSPTRTGGRETQYF
>once|TRBJ2-5|-|TRBV5-1
TGCGCCAGCAGTGGGACGGCGGGGGAGACCCAGTACTTC
CASSGTAGETQYF
>-|TRBJ1-5|-|TRBV5-4
TGTGCCAGCAGCTTAGGTGGGGGCACGATCAATCAGCCCCAGCATTTT
CASSLGGGTINQPQHF
>-|TRBJ1-4|-|TRBV7-2
TGTGCCAGCAGCTTAGCGCTAATCGGGGTGTTGAGACTGTTTTTT
CASSLALIGVLRLFF
>-|TRBJ2-7|TRBD2|TRBV7-8
TGTGCCAGCAGCTTAGCGCCCGGAGACTTCTGGGGGGGTATCTTC
CASSLAPGDFWGGIF
>-|TRBJ1-2|TRBD1|TRBV19
TGTGCCAGTGGATCCGGGACAGTCTATGGCTACACCTTC
CASGSGTVYGYTF
>-|TRBJ1-2|-|TRBV6-1
TGTGCCAGCAGTGAAGCGCAGGGCAGGGGCTATGGCTACACCTTC
CASSEAQGRGYGYTF
>-|TRBJ2-5|TRBD2|TRBV7-2
TGTGCCAGCAGCTTAGTTAGCGGGGGGGCGGAGACCCAGTACTTC
CASSLVSGGAETQYF
>-|TRBJ2-6|-|TRBV24-1
TGTGCCACCAGTAACTCAGGGGGGTCTGGGGCCAACGTCCTGACTTTC
CATSNSGGSGANVLTF
>-|TRBJ1-2|TRBD1|TRBV6-1
TGTGCCAGCAGTGAATGGACAGGCTCCAACTATGGCTACACCTTC
CASSEWTGSNYGYTF
>-|TRBJ1-1|-|TRBV4-3
TGCGCCAGCAGCTTCGGGGAAACTAACACTGAAGCTTTCTTT
CASSFGETNTEAFF
>-|TRBJ2-1|TRBD1|TRBV19
TGTGCCAGTAATGACAGGGGTCTTTATGATGAGCAGTTCTTC
CASNDRGLYDEQFF
>-|TRBJ2-3|TRBD1|TRBV9
TGTGCCAGCAGCGCCACCGGGACAGGGGGAGACACAGATACGCAGTATTTT
CASSATGTGGDTDTQYF
>-|TRBJ1-1|-|TRBV6-5
TGTGCCAGCCCCGGACAGTGGGGCACTGAAGCTTTCTTT
CASPGQWGTEAFF
>-|TRBJ2-3|TRBD2|TRBV4-1
TGCGCCAGCAGCCCCCCCCTAGCGGGAGCCGGCACAGATACGCAGTATTTT
CASSPPLAGAGTDTQYF
>-|TRBJ1-1|TRBD1|TRBV9
TGTGCCAGCAGCGGACAGGGGGGAGGGACTGAAGCTTTCTTT
CASSGQGGGTEAFF
>-|TRBJ2-7|TRBD1|TRBV29-1
TGCAGCGTTGAAGCACGGACAGGCGTAGTCTACGAGCAGTACTTC
CSVEARTGVVYEQYF
>-|TRBJ2-5|TRBD2|TRBV7-3
TGTGCCAGCAGCTTAACAGGGCGGGGGGCTCAAGAGACCCAGTACTTC
CASSLTGRGAQETQYF
>-|TRBJ1-6|TRBD1|TRBV6-5
TGTGCCAGCAAGCCGGACAGGGGGCTTTCACCCCTCCACTTT
CASKPDRGLSPLHF
>-|TRBJ2-1|TRBD2|TRBV6-5
TGTGCCAGCAGTACGGGGGGGCCTAACAATGAGCAGTTCTTC
CASSTGGPNNEQFF
>-|TRBJ2-5|TRBD2|TRBV9
TGTGCCAGCAGCCCCCCGGGACTAGCGGGGGCAGGAGAGACCCAGTACTTC
CASSPPGLAGAGETQYF
>-|TRBJ1-4|-|TRBV3-1/TRBV3-2
TGTGCCAGCAGCCTCCTAGGCGGAAGGACAGTAAATGAAAAACTGTTTTTT
CASSLLGGRTVNEKLFF
>-|TRBJ1-2|TRBD1|TRBV7-9
TGTGCCAGCACCGGGACAGATCTCATGAGCTATGGCTACACCTTC
CASTGTDLMSYGYTF
>-|TRBJ1-1|-|TRBV27
TGTGCCAGCAGTTTGGGTAGCGGCACTGAAGCTTTCTTT
CASSLGSGTEAFF
>once|TRBJ1-4|TRBD1|TRBV7-9
TGTGCCAGCAGCTCGGACAGGGGTGAGGAAAAACTGTTTTTT
CASSSDRGEEKLFF
>-|TRBJ2-5|-|TRBV10-3
TGTGCCATCAGTGAGTCGAAATTTGAACTCCGGCTCGCGGGTTTGGAGACCCAGTACTTC
CAISESKFELRLAGLETQYF
>-|TRBJ2-1|TRBD2|TRBV19
TGTGCCAGTCGGCTAGCGGGAGACAATGAGCAGTTCTTC
CASRLAGDNEQFF
>-|TRBJ2-7|-|TRBV7-9
TGTGCCAGCAGGGCAGGCCCACGGAAGCACGACGAGCAGTACTTC
CASRAGPRKHDEQYF
>-|TRBJ1-1|TRBD1|TRBV29-1
TGCAGCGTCGGACAGGGCAAAACTGAAGCTTTCTTT
CSVGQGKTEAFF
>-|TRBJ2-5|TRBD2|TRBV5-6
TGTGCCAGCAGCCAAGGGACTAGCGGGGGGGAGACCCAGTACTTC
CASSQGTSGGETQYF
>-|TRBJ1-2|-|TRBV27
TGTGCCAGCAGTTTATCGGCGGGGGGGGGCTACACCTTC
CASSLSAGGGYTF
>once|TRBJ2-3|-|TRBV6-2/TRBV6-3
TGTGCCAGCAGTCTCGACTTCACAGATACGCAGTATTTT
CASSLDFTDTQYF
>-|TRBJ1-1|TRBD1|TRBV18
TGTGCCAGCTCCCCGGGACAGGGCTATAGCACTGAAGCTTTCTTT
CASSPGQGYSTEAFF
>-|TRBJ2-1|TRBD2|TRBV5-1
TGCGCCAGCAGCTTGGCGAGCGGGGGGGCCCATGAGCAGTTCTTC
CASSLASGGAHEQFF
>-|TRBJ2-7|TRBD1|TRBV4-1
TGCGCCAGCAGCCAAGCCCCAGGGGGCAACGAGCAGTACTTC
CASSQAPGGNEQYF
>-|TRBJ1-2|-|TRBV12-3/TRBV12-4
TGTGCCAGCAGTTTTCAGACAGGCTATGGCTACACCTTC
CASSFQTGYGYTF
>-|TRBJ2-7|-|TRBV4-1
TGCGCCAGCGCCCAGGGCGCGGCCCTCTCCTACGAGCAGTACTTC
CASAQGAALSYEQYF
>-|TRBJ1-1|TRBD1|TRBV7-2
TGTGCCAGCAGCTACGACAGGGCGGGGGGCACTGAAGCTTTCTTT
CASSYDRAGGTEAFF
>-|TRBJ1-1|TRBD1|TRBV7-2
TGTGCCAGCAGGCCCGACAGGGGTGGAGGGGCTTTCTTT
CASRPDRGGGAFF
>few|TRBJ1-2|-|TRBV3-1/TRBV3-2
TGTGCCAGCAGCCAAGGTCTCGACTATGGCTACACCTTC
CASSQGLDYGYTF
>-|TRBJ2-7|TRBD2|TRBV5-1
TGCGCCAGCAGCTTTTTAGGTCGGGAGGTCGAGCAGTACTTC
CASSFLGREVEQYF
>-|TRBJ2-3|TRBD1|TRBV2
TGTGCGATCGACAGGGGAACAGATACGCAGTATTTT
CAIDRGTDTQYF
>-|TRBJ1-1|-|TRBV5-1
TGCGCCAGCAGGCCTTACGACGCCAGGGCCGGGGGAGCTTTCTTT
CASRPYDARAGGAFF
>-|TRBJ2-2|-|TRBV19
TGTGCCAGTAGTCTACTCAAGTACACCGGGGAGCTGTTTTTT
CASSLLKYTGELFF
>-|TRBJ1-2|TRBD1|TRBV27
TGTGCCAGCAGCCTCGACAGGGATCCTACCTTATATGGCTACACCTTC
CASSLDRDPTLYGYTF
>-|TRBJ2-1|TRBD1|TRBV9
TGTGCCAGCAGCCTCCAAGGACAGGGGAATAATGAGCAGTTCTTC
CASSLQGQGNNEQFF
>-|TRBJ2-2|TRBD1|TRBV7-9
TGTGCCAGCAGCCCTTCGCACCGGGACAGGGCTGGCGGGGAGCTGTTTTTT
CASSPSHRDRAGGELFF